Listed below are T cell receptor beta chains from one sample, sequenced in a study of post-analysis software for immune sequencing data. Each CDR3 protein is one row after TCRdb ran MiXCR on the PCR reads. The sample includes 450,000 to 700,000 distinct CDR3 sequences, about 44% of them seen just once. The sequenced material came from blood. The receptors shown here come from a girl between 10 and 17 years old with multiple sclerosis. The CDR3 runs from the conserved cysteine through the conserved F or W. D genes are given only for firm matches. Size is stated for part of the rows, as once, few or many counts, or as a class when the clone is expanded.

v_call,j_call,clone_size,d_call,cdr3_aa,cdr3_nt
TRBV12-3/TRBV12-4,TRBJ2-5,.,.,CASSLRRRGTQYF,TGTGCCAGCAGTTTACGTAGGAGGGGGACCCAGTACTTC
TRBV5-1,TRBJ2-5,.,.,CASSLVMGDETQYF,TGCGCCAGCAGCTTGGTGATGGGGGATGAGACCCAGTACTTC
TRBV10-3,TRBJ1-1,few,.,CAISESLRVMNTEAFF,TGTGCCATCAGTGAATCCCTTCGGGTCATGAACACTGAAGCTTTCTTT
TRBV6-4,TRBJ2-3,many,.,CASSGGDPTDTQYF,TGTGCCAGCAGTGGGGGAGACCCCACAGATACGCAGTATTTT
TRBV10-1,TRBJ2-7,few,.,CASSESGLAYEQYF,TGCGCCAGCAGTGAGTCTGGCCTTGCCTACGAGCAGTACTTC
TRBV20-1,TRBJ2-5,.,TRBD2,CSARWLAGGLVTQYF,TGCAGTGCCCGATGGCTAGCGGGGGGCCTGGTGACCCAGTACTTC
TRBV7-9,TRBJ2-1,.,.,CASTLVWGLNNEQFF,TGTGCCAGCACCTTAGTATGGGGTCTAAACAATGAGCAGTTCTTC
TRBV20-1,TRBJ2-7,.,.,CSARNSSYEQYF,TGCAGTGCTAGAAATAGCTCCTACGAGCAGTACTTC
TRBV12-3/TRBV12-4,TRBJ1-2,.,TRBD1,CASSPTGTEGGYTF,TGTGCCAGCAGCCCGACAGGGACGGAAGGAGGCTACACCTTC
TRBV12-3/TRBV12-4,TRBJ2-3,.,TRBD2,CASSLALGAGVGTDTQYF,TGTGCCAGCAGTTTAGCGCTAGGTGCGGGAGTAGGCACAGATACGCAGTATTTT
TRBV12-3/TRBV12-4,TRBJ1-4,.,.,CASSLTVTNEKLFF,TGTGCCAGCAGCCTCACAGTTACTAATGAAAAACTGTTTTTT
TRBV12-3/TRBV12-4,TRBJ2-4,.,.,CASSFTTSIQYF,TGTGCCAGCAGTTTCACGACGAGCATTCAGTACTTC
TRBV12-3/TRBV12-4,TRBJ1-2,few,.,CAIVTGLYGYTF,TGTGCCATCGTGACAGGTTTATATGGCTACACCTTC
TRBV6-2/TRBV6-3,TRBJ2-3,.,TRBD2,CASSWAGEDTQYF,TGTGCCAGCAGTTGGGCGGGAGAAGATACGCAGTATTTT
TRBV7-2,TRBJ2-3,.,TRBD2,CASSLVRPGLGDTQYF,TGTGCCAGCAGCTTAGTCCGCCCGGGACTAGGGGATACGCAGTATTTT
TRBV20-1,TRBJ2-4,.,.,CSASGQGTDIQYF,TGCAGTGCTAGCGGCCAGGGGACCGACATTCAGTACTTC
TRBV5-1,TRBJ2-3,.,TRBD1,CASSLGTGPTDTQYF,TGCGCCAGCAGCTTGGGGACAGGACCCACAGATACGCAGTATTTT
TRBV6-5,TRBJ2-1,.,TRBD2,CASSYRSGLAGTYNEQFF,TGTGCCAGCAGTTACCGCTCCGGGCTAGCGGGTACCTACAATGAGCAGTTCTTC
TRBV5-1,TRBJ2-1,.,.,CASSLTGSNNEQFF,TGCGCCAGCAGCTTGACAGGGAGCAACAATGAGCAGTTCTTC
TRBV27,TRBJ2-1,few,TRBD1,CASSLPRGTGRYNEQFF,TGTGCCAGCAGCCTACCGAGGGGGACAGGGCGCTACAATGAGCAGTTCTTC
TRBV2,TRBJ2-3,.,TRBD1,CASSRDRNTDTQYF,TGTGCCAGCAGTCGGGACAGAAACACAGATACGCAGTATTTT
TRBV5-1,TRBJ2-1,.,.,CASSRWGTYNEQFF,TGCGCCAGCAGTAGGTGGGGCACCTACAATGAGCAGTTCTTC
TRBV28,TRBJ2-7,.,TRBD1,CASEPTGITYEQYF,TGTGCCAGCGAACCGACAGGGATCACCTACGAGCAGTACTTC
TRBV6-4,TRBJ2-3,.,.,CASSNDPSTDTQYF,TGTGCCAGCAGCAACGACCCTTCCACAGATACGCAGTATTTT
TRBV12-3/TRBV12-4,TRBJ2-3,.,TRBD1,CASSTRDRTSTDTQYF,TGTGCCAGCAGTACACGGGACAGGACCAGCACAGATACGCAGTATTTT
TRBV20-1,TRBJ1-6,.,.,CSARDGGANSPLHF,TGCAGTGCTAGAGATGGGGGGGCAAATTCACCCCTCCACTTT
TRBV5-5,TRBJ2-7,.,.,CASRGVGGNYEQYF,TGTGCCAGCCGCGGGGTGGGAGGCAACTACGAGCAGTACTTC
TRBV20-1,TRBJ1-1,.,.,CSARAGGAAEAFF,TGCAGTGCTAGAGCGGGAGGGGCTGCTGAAGCTTTCTTT
TRBV6-5,TRBJ1-1,few,.,CASSYSSNTEAFF,TGTGCCAGCAGTTACTCGAGTAACACTGAAGCTTTCTTT
TRBV4-2,TRBJ2-1,.,.,CASSQRHRRVNNEQFF,TGTGCCAGCAGCCAAAGGCACAGGCGGGTTAACAATGAGCAGTTCTTC
TRBV5-1,TRBJ1-2,.,TRBD1,CASSTRTGSGGYTF,TGCGCCAGCAGCACGCGGACAGGGAGTGGAGGCTACACCTTC
TRBV5-1,TRBJ2-7,.,.,CASSLVSVQYEQYF,TGCGCCAGCAGCTTGGTATCGGTTCAGTACGAGCAGTACTTC
TRBV5-1,TRBJ2-5,.,.,CASRFEETQYF,TGCGCCAGCAGGTTCGAAGAGACCCAGTACTTC
TRBV5-6,TRBJ2-1,few,.,CASSLGPQNEQFF,TGTGCCAGCAGCTTGGGGCCACAGAATGAGCAGTTCTTC
TRBV5-1,TRBJ2-5,.,.,CASNLGYQETQYF,TGCGCCAGCAACTTGGGCTACCAAGAGACCCAGTACTTC
TRBV20-1,TRBJ1-1,.,TRBD1,CSARDRRNTEAFF,TGCAGTGCTAGGGACAGGCGGAACACTGAAGCTTTCTTT
TRBV12-3/TRBV12-4,TRBJ1-4,.,.,CASSFGPGGEKLFF,TGTGCCAGCAGTTTTGGGCCCGGGGGAGAAAAACTGTTTTTT
TRBV5-1,TRBJ2-1,.,.,CASSLLGTDYDEQFF,TGCGCCAGCAGCCTACTAGGGACCGACTACGATGAGCAGTTCTTC
TRBV2,TRBJ1-2,.,.,CASMGGSSNYGYTF,TGTGCCAGCATGGGGGGGAGCTCTAACTATGGCTACACCTTC
TRBV9,TRBJ2-7,.,.,CASSVNSLDYEQYF,TGTGCCAGCAGCGTCAACAGCCTGGACTACGAGCAGTACTTC
TRBV7-2,TRBJ2-2,.,TRBD2,CASSLANGGSSGELFF,TGTGCCAGCAGCTTAGCGAACGGGGGGAGTTCCGGGGAGCTGTTTTTT
TRBV11-2,TRBJ1-2,few,.,CASSSAGGYTF,TGTGCCAGCAGCTCGGCGGGCGGCTACACCTTC
TRBV7-2,TRBJ1-5,.,.,CASSEGGQRGQPQHF,TGTGCCAGCAGCGAAGGAGGACAACGGGGTCAGCCCCAGCATTTT
TRBV5-1,TRBJ2-7,.,.,CGVYEQYF,TGCGGAGTTTACGAGCAGTACTTC
TRBV27,TRBJ1-2,.,.,CASRWGPEYGYTF,TGTGCCAGTAGGTGGGGGCCTGAATATGGCTACACCTTC
TRBV9,TRBJ2-3,.,.,CASSVDRVSTDTQYF,TGTGCCAGCAGCGTAGACAGGGTTAGCACAGATACGCAGTATTTT
TRBV10-3,TRBJ2-7,few,.,CAIHSGDRITYEQYF,TGTGCCATCCATAGCGGGGACAGGATTACCTACGAGCAGTACTTC